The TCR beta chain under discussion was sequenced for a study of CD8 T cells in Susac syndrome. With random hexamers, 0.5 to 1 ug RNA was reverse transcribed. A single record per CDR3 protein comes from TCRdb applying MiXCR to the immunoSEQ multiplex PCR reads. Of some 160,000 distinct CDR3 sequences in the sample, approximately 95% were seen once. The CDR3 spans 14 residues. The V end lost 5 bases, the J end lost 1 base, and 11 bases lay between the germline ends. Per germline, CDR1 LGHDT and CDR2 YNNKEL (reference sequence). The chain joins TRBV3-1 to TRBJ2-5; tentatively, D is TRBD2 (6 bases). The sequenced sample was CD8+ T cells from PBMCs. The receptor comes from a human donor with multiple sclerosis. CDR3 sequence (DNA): TGTGCCAGCAGCGACGGGGGATCCCAAGAGACCCAGTACTTC. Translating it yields CASSDGGSQETQYF.